This entry describes one T cell receptor (beta chain). Antigen: not known. TCRdb's table, derived via immunoSEQ multiplex PCR, lists solely in-frame clones and lacks some. The table lists 2 million or so clones, roughly 95% of them singletons. Terminally differentiated effector memory CD45RA+ cells were excluded from the naive CD8 cells, which were CD45RO-negative and positively selected for CCR7. CDR1 is LGHNA, CDR2 YSLEER, per germline. The CDR3 sequence is 13 residues long. The V gene lost 1 base and the J gene lost 7 bases, with 8 bases spanning the gap. These data belong to a study of shared clonotypes between healthy human individuals. As for the study in general: Ranging from 18 to 49 in age, donors were a couple of women and a few men.

Study-level findings and limits: Generation of non-shared clonotypes was less probable than generation of clonotypes shared by all four donors. The expectation was that sequencing depth would affect clonotype sharing among donors.

The V and J genes are TRBV4-3 and TRBJ2-1; no clear D gene. Sequenced input: naive CD8+ T cells sorted from blood. This sequence originates from a man between 18 and 29 years old in good health. The CDR3: CASSQGGSNEQFF. The DNA of the CDR3 is TGCGCCAGCAGCCAAGGTGGTTCGAATGAGCAGTTCTTC.